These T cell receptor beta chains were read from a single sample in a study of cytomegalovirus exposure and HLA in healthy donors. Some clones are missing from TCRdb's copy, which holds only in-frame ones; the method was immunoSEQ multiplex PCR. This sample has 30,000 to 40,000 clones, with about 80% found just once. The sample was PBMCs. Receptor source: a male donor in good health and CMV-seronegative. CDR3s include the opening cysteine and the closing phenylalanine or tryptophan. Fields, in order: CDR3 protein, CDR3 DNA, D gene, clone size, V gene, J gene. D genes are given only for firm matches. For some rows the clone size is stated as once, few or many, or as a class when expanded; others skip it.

CDR3: CASGTNYNEQFF
DNA: TGTGCCAGCGGAACTAACTACAATGAGCAGTTCTTC
D: NA
size: NA
V: TRBV28
J: TRBJ2-1

CDR3: CASSSVSSYNEQFF
DNA: TGTGCCAGCAGTTCCGTGAGCTCCTACAATGAGCAGTTCTTC
D: NA
size: NA
V: TRBV27
J: TRBJ2-1

CDR3: CASSQDRGQPQHF
DNA: TGCGCCAGCAGCCAAGACAGGGGTCAGCCCCAGCATTTT
D: NA
size: NA
V: TRBV4-3
J: TRBJ1-5

CDR3: CASGQSNTGELFF
DNA: TGTGCCAGCGGACAGTCGAACACCGGGGAGCTGTTTTTT
D: NA
size: NA
V: TRBV7-9
J: TRBJ2-2

CDR3: CASSTLFSPTNYGYTF
DNA: TGCGCCAGCAGCACCCTTTTTTCGCCTACTAACTATGGCTACACCTTC
D: NA
size: NA
V: TRBV4-1
J: TRBJ1-2

CDR3: CASGLQRTGSADTQYF
DNA: TGTGCTAGTGGTCTCCAACGGACAGGGTCAGCAGATACGCAGTATTTT
D: TRBD1
size: NA
V: TRBV12-5
J: TRBJ2-3

CDR3: CASSLSYEQYF
DNA: TGTGCCAGCAGCCTTTCCTACGAGCAGTACTTC
D: NA
size: NA
V: TRBV7-6
J: TRBJ2-7

CDR3: CASSVAGGGALNTGELFF
DNA: TGTGCCAGCAGCGTAGCGGGAGGGGGCGCCTTGAACACCGGGGAGCTGTTTTTT
D: NA
size: NA
V: TRBV9
J: TRBJ2-2

CDR3: CSVESGTSVEQYF
DNA: TGCAGCGTTGAATCCGGGACTAGCGTCGAGCAGTACTTC
D: TRBD2
size: NA
V: TRBV29-1
J: TRBJ2-7

CDR3: CASSLGGAHTEAFF
DNA: TGTGCCAGCAGTTTAGGAGGGGCGCACACTGAAGCTTTCTTT
D: NA
size: NA
V: TRBV28
J: TRBJ1-1

CDR3: CSAREGNTIYF
DNA: TGCAGTGCTAGGGAGGGAAACACCATATATTTT
D: NA
size: NA
V: TRBV20-1
J: TRBJ1-3

CDR3: CASSLPGQGAAYEQYF
DNA: TGTGCCAGCAGTTTACCGGGACAGGGGGCGGCCTACGAGCAGTACTTC
D: TRBD1
size: NA
V: TRBV28
J: TRBJ2-7

CDR3: CASSLSVNTPGNTEAFF
DNA: TGTGCCAGCAGTTTATCGGTCAATACTCCGGGGAACACTGAAGCTTTCTTT
D: NA
size: NA
V: TRBV28
J: TRBJ1-1

CDR3: CASSISGHMNTEAFF
DNA: TGTGCCAGCAGCATCTCGGGACATATGAACACTGAAGCTTTCTTT
D: NA
size: NA
V: TRBV9
J: TRBJ1-1

CDR3: CASSVDHRGHSEQYF
DNA: TGTGCCAGCAGCGTAGATCACAGGGGGCATAGCGAGCAGTACTTC
D: TRBD1
size: NA
V: TRBV9
J: TRBJ2-7

CDR3: CASRREGSEAFF
DNA: TGTGCCAGCAGAAGGGAGGGGTCTGAAGCTTTCTTT
D: NA
size: once
V: TRBV2
J: TRBJ1-1

CDR3: CASSPGVRGDQPQHF
DNA: TGTGCCAGCAGCCCCGGGGTCCGGGGGGATCAGCCCCAGCATTTT
D: NA
size: NA
V: TRBV6-6
J: TRBJ1-5

CDR3: CAISESEGGTDTQYF
DNA: TGTGCCATCAGTGAGTCGGAAGGGGGCACAGATACGCAGTATTTT
D: NA
size: NA
V: TRBV10-3
J: TRBJ2-3

CDR3: CASSQGQGSIADTQYF
DNA: TGCGCCAGCAGCCAAGGACAGGGGTCCATTGCGGATACGCAGTATTTT
D: TRBD1
size: NA
V: TRBV4-1
J: TRBJ2-3

CDR3: CASSERQLRGYTF
DNA: TGTGCCAGCAGTGAAAGGCAGCTGAGGGGCTACACCTTC
D: NA
size: NA
V: TRBV2
J: TRBJ1-2

CDR3: CASSDTRGSGGYTF
DNA: TGTGCCAGCAGTGACACCAGGGGGAGTGGCGGCTACACCTTC
D: TRBD1
size: NA
V: TRBV6-4
J: TRBJ1-2

CDR3: CASRQGDQPQHF
DNA: TGTGCCAGCCGACAGGGGGATCAGCCCCAGCATTTT
D: TRBD1
size: NA
V: TRBV28
J: TRBJ1-5

CDR3: CASRGGSYNSPLHF
DNA: TGTGCCAGCAGGGGAGGCTCCTATAATTCACCCCTCCACTTT
D: NA
size: NA
V: TRBV2
J: TRBJ1-6

CDR3: CASSLAARYTEAFF
DNA: TGTGCCAGCAGCTTAGCGGCCAGGTACACTGAAGCTTTCTTT
D: NA
size: few
V: TRBV7-9
J: TRBJ1-1

CDR3: CAWSVLPGATGELFF
DNA: TGTGCCTGGAGTGTACTGCCTGGGGCCACCGGGGAGCTGTTTTTT
D: NA
size: NA
V: TRBV30
J: TRBJ2-2

CDR3: CASRTGGGNTIYF
DNA: TGTGCCAGCAGGACAGGCGGTGGAAACACCATATATTTT
D: NA
size: few
V: TRBV5-4
J: TRBJ1-3

CDR3: CAWSVGGVNTEAFF
DNA: TGTGCCTGGAGTGTAGGCGGAGTGAACACTGAAGCTTTCTTT
D: NA
size: NA
V: TRBV30
J: TRBJ1-1

CDR3: CASSLQGAGEKLFF
DNA: TGTGCCAGCAGCTTGCAGGGGGCAGGAGAAAAACTGTTTTTT
D: TRBD1
size: NA
V: TRBV5-4
J: TRBJ1-4

CDR3: CAIQDSLHTEAFF
DNA: TGTGCCATCCAGGACAGTCTACACACTGAAGCTTTCTTT
D: NA
size: few
V: TRBV10-3
J: TRBJ1-1

CDR3: CASTSARGIVPLEQYF
DNA: TGTGCCAGCACCTCCGCCAGGGGGATCGTCCCCCTCGAGCAGTACTTC
D: TRBD1
size: NA
V: TRBV28
J: TRBJ2-7